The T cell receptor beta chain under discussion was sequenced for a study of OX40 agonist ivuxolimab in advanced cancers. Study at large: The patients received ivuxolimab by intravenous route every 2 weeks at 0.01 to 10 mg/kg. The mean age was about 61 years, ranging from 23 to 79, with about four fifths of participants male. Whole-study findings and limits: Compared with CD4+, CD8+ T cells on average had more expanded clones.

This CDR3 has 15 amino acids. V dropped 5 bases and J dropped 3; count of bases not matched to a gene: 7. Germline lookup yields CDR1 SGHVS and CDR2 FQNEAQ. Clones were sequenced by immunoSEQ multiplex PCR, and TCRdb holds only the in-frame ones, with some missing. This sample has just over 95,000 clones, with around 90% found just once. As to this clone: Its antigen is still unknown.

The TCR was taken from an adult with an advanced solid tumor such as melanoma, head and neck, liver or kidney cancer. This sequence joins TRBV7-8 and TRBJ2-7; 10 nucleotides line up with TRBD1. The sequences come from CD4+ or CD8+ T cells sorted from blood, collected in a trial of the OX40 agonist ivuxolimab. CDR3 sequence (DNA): TGTGCCAGCAGCCAAAGGACAGGGGGGGACTACGAGCAGTACTTC. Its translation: CASSQRTGGDYEQYF.